This T cell receptor beta chain originates from a study of CD8 T cells in Susac syndrome. The CDR3 sequence is 14 residues long. Trimming removed 2 bases from V and 5 bases from J, with 12 bases in between. The V gene's germline CDR1 is MNHEY and CDR2 SVGAGI. Reverse transcription used about 0.45 to 1 ug RNA and random hexamers. The method of amplification for TCR beta CDR3 was immunoSEQ multiplex PCR, covering 54 Vbeta and 13 Jbeta. Using its own MiXCR run on the immunoSEQ multiplex PCR reads, TCRdb lists one record per CDR3 protein. This sample has about 440,000 distinct CDR3 sequences; approximately 89% occur once, and the top ten carry under 0.15%. In blood CD8+ and CD4+ T cells, TCR beta underwent sequencing. The multiple sclerosis control cohort comprised treatment-naive individuals presenting with stable or active relapsing-remitting disease. The CD8+ and CD4+ T cells were isolated magnetically using a negative isolation approach, whereas the TEMRA cells were enriched by FACS.

The clonotype comes from a human donor with multiple sclerosis. This chain connects TRBV6-5 to TRBJ1-1; no firm D call. The specimen sequenced was CD8+ T cells from PBMCs. The CDR3 DNA follows: TGTGCCAGCAGTTACGTCGCGGCCTCGACTGAAGCTTTCTTT. Protein sequence: CASSYVAASTEAFF.